This TCR beta chain was documented in a study of response to subunit inactivated influenza vaccine. The CDR3 totals 18 residues. Losses at the gene ends were 5 bases for V and 3 bases for J; bases not matched to a gene: 8. Per germline, CDR1 SGHTA and CDR2 FQGTGA. Regarding the study as a whole: It was the authors' suggestion that each seasonal influenza vaccination recruits few new T cells.

This clonotype was observed a handful of times. Antigen unknown. TCRdb re-called the RT-PCR reads with MiXCR, one entry per CDR3 protein. The sample comprises approximately 680,000 distinct CDR3 sequences, around a sixth of which are singletons, and around a tenth rests with the top ten. The rearrangement uses TRBV7-3 and TRBJ2-1, with TRBD2 matching over 15 bases. The clonotype was recovered from a man aged 50 to 59 who received an inactivated influenza vaccine. Here the sequenced sample was PBMCs from blood, taken roughly 12 days after vaccination. This CDR3 is CASSPQRTSGRGYNEQFF. The CDR3 DNA sequence: TGTGCCAGCAGCCCCCAACGGACTAGCGGGAGGGGCTACAATGAGCAGTTCTTC.